This T cell receptor beta chain emerged from a study of T cells after yellow fever vaccination. Study-level points and caveats: In post-booster samples, most primary-vaccination clones reappeared (96% CD4, roughly 88% CD8).

TCR cDNA, made by 5'RACE template switching, carried an added universal primer site and UMIs. TCRdb reanalysed the 5' RACE reads using MiXCR and keeps one entry per CDR3 protein. The top ten hold roughly 18% of the sample, which has hundreds of thousands of distinct CDR3 sequences, roughly 12% seen once. This clonotype was detected a few times. Its antigen is unidentified. The CDR3 spans 12 residues. CDR1 and CDR2 from the germline V gene are MNHEY and SVGEGT. The V end lost 0 bases, the J end lost 7 bases, and 6 bases lay between the germline ends. The chain employs TRBV6-2 or TRBV6-3 and TRBJ2-5; D possibly uses TRBD1 or TRBD2 (5 bases each). The source of this sequence is a young man who received the YFV17D yellow fever vaccine. Sequences were derived from PBMCs, sampled on the day of the first yellow fever vaccination. Here the CDR3 reads CASSYSGTTQYF. CDR3 DNA sequence: TGTGCCAGCAGTTACTCAGGGACGACCCAGTACTTC.